The clone carrying this T cell receptor (beta chain) occurred a few times. These data come from a study of response to subunit inactivated influenza vaccine. V lost 8 bases to trimming and J lost 7 bases, with 18 bases between them. The CDR3 length is 14 residues. Germline loops: CDR1 MNHEY, CDR2 SVGEGT. TCRdb reprocessed the RT-PCR reads via MiXCR and lists one record per CDR3 protein. The table lists fewer than 600,000 distinct CDR3 sequences, 6% to 9% of them singletons. The sequence came from a man between 45 and 75 years old who received an inactivated influenza vaccine. The chain recombines TRBV6-2 or TRBV6-3 with TRBJ2-1; D is ambiguous. The specimen was PBMCs from blood, collected less than 25 months after vaccination. CDR3 nucleotide sequence: TGTGCCAGCCGGATATCTTTATTTTTGAATGAGCAGTTCTTC. Protein product: CASRISLFLNEQFF.